This section outlines one T cell receptor beta chain sequence together with its context. Profiled with immunoSEQ multiplex PCR; TCRdb holds only in-frame clones, not every one. There are under 450,000 clones in the sample; 95% occur only once, and approximately 0.018% lies in the top ten. The source of the sample is a study of shared T cell receptors in the human thymus. This CDR3 is 20 amino acids long. This sequence was found in a human donor. The chain employs TRBV12-1 and TRBJ2-2; TRBD2 is the table's D call, not checked against the DNA. TRBV12-1 corresponds to a pseudogene. The sample comprised thymocytes. In DNA form, the CDR3 reads TGTGCCAGCAGCTTTAATCGGTCTAGCGGGAGGGCCAGGAACACCGGGGAGCTGTTTTTT. Encoded protein: CASSFNRSSGRARNTGELFF.